These 18 T cell receptor beta chains originate from one sample sequenced in a study of blood T cell repertoires in COVID-19 (TCRdb year 2020). The method was the immunoSEQ multiplex PCR assay. TCRdb re-hosts the immuneACCESS table, in-frame sequences only. Its copies lack some clones; in the studies checked, an unresolved V gene accounts for under half of them, and the cause for the rest is not known. This sample gives about 380,000 clones in total; more than 75% of them show up just once. The top ten clones comprise 1.2% of the sample. Sequences were obtained from PBMCs or T cells enriched from blood (not recorded which). Receptors were obtained from a woman aged 18-30 years who had recovered from COVID-19.

The J gene is TRBJ1-6, the V gene TRBV5-1; 9 bases match TRBD1. V was clipped by 0 bases and J by 9 bases; unmatched bases: 7. Germline V gives CDR1 SGHRS, CDR2 YFSETQ. CDR3 length equals 16 residues. This chain's CDR3 is CASSLGTGTGSSPLHF. The CDR3 DNA reads as TGCGCCAGCAGCTTGGGAACCGGGACAGGGAGTTCACCCCTCCACTTT.

V and J are TRBV19 and TRBJ1-6; TRBD1 might be the D (5 bases). The ends were cut back, 4 bases at V and 11 bases at J, with 12 bases in the middle. Per the germline V gene, CDR1 is LNHDA and CDR2 is SQIVND (reference sequence). CDR3 length equals 13 residues. The CDR3 loop reads CASSTTDTAPLHF. In DNA form, the CDR3 reads TGTGCCAGTAGTACCACGGACACCGCACCCCTCCACTTT.

The rearrangement links TRBV5-1 to TRBJ1-1; D gene ambiguous. The CDR3 is 14 residues long. Germline V gene lookup returns CDR1 SGHRS and CDR2 YFSETQ. The V end lost 4 bases, the J end lost 0 bases, and 10 bases lay between the germline ends. CDR3 sequence (DNA): TGCGCCAGCAGCGAGGGATCAATGAACACTGAAGCTTTCTTT. This translates into CASSEGSMNTEAFF.

The chain recombines TRBV5-8 with TRBJ2-2; D perhaps matches TRBD1 (6 bases). Germline V gene data show CDR1 as SGHTS and CDR2 as YDEGEE. V was pared by 1 base and J by 0 bases, with 7 bases between. CDR3 length: 15 amino acids. The CDR3 DNA sequence: TGTGCCAGCAGCTTGAGGGGGTCGAACACCGGGGAGCTGTTTTTT. Translation: CASSLRGSNTGELFF. The full variable domain, with the rest looked up from reference TRBV5-8 and TRBJ2-2, is EAGVTQSPTHLIKTRGQQATLRCSPISGHTSVYWYQQALGLGLQFLLWYDEGEERNRGNFPPRFSGRQFPNYSSELNVNALELEDSALYLCASSLRGSNTGELFFGEGSRLTVL.

This clone showed up just a few times. This chain uses TRBV7-9 with TRBJ1-1; D is uncertain. From germline, CDR1 is SEHNR and CDR2 FQNEAQ (reference sequence). V was trimmed by 2 bases and J by 3 bases, leaving 7 bases between them. CDR3 length: 13 residues. The DNA of the CDR3 is TGTGCCAGCAGCTTATGGTTAGACACTGAAGCTTTCTTT. This translates into CASSLWLDTEAFF.

The chain combines TRBV28 with TRBJ2-7; possible D gene TRBD1, 5 bases. Germline loops: CDR1 MDHEN, CDR2 SYDVKM. The CDR3 is 16 amino acids. Trimming took 6 bases from V and 1 from J, leaving 19 bases between them. The CDR3 DNA reads TGTGCCAGCAGCCACTATCTCCTGACAGCGTCCTACGAGCAGTACTTC. Translated, it gives CASSHYLLTASYEQYF.

The DNA for the CDR3 is TGTGCCAGCGAAGGACAGGGTGGAGGCTACACCTTC. This sequence encodes CASEGQGGGYTF. The V gene is TRBV2, the J gene TRBJ1-2; TRBD1 matches 8 bases. Germline V gives CDR1 SNHLY, CDR2 FYNNEI. CDR3 length: 12 residues. V shed 8 bases and J 8 bases; nucleotides not matched to a gene: 7.

V and J are TRBV30 and TRBJ2-1; D gene ambiguous. Germline loops: CDR1 GTSNPN, CDR2 SVGIG (reference sequence). The CDR3 sequence is 14 residues long. V lost 4 bases and J lost 0, with 10 bases in between. This CDR3 is CAWNPNYSYNEQFF. DNA of the CDR3: TGTGCCTGGAATCCAAACTACTCCTACAATGAGCAGTTCTTC.

In the case of this clone: At the DNA level, this CDR3 is encoded by other sequences in the same sample as well. This chain links TRBV10-3 with TRBJ2-7; 10 nucleotides match TRBD1. This CDR3 has 13 residues. Trimming cost V 4 bases and J 5 bases; bases outside gene matches: 2. The germline CDR1 and CDR2 sequences are ENHRY and SYGVKD. CDR3 region: CAISVGTGDEQYF. The CDR3 region has the DNA TGTGCCATCAGTGTAGGGACAGGGGACGAGCAGTACTTC.

The V gene is TRBV28, the J gene TRBJ2-7, with a weak D call TRBD1 (6 bases). The CDR3 has 16 amino acids. V was cut by 6 bases and J by 5 bases, with 23 bases left in between. CDR1 and CDR2 (germline): MDHEN, SYDVKM. In DNA form, the CDR3 reads TGTGCCAGCAGCCTAGGACAGCGCGTCCCCGACGACGAGCAGTACTTC. The encoded protein is CASSLGQRVPDDEQYF.

The V and J genes are TRBV27 and TRBJ1-4; 8 bases align to TRBD1. The CDR3 is 14 residues long. Germline V gene lookup returns CDR1 MNHEY and CDR2 SMNVEV (reference sequence). The ends lost 5 bases at V and 4 bases at J; junction bases unmatched: 3. This CDR3 reads CASSGQGSNEKLFF. In DNA form, the CDR3 reads TGTGCCAGCAGTGGACAGGGAAGTAATGAAAAACTGTTTTTT.

The V call is TRBV3-1 (or the pseudogene TRBV3-2), the J call TRBJ2-7; tentatively, D is TRBD1 (6 bases). Germline V gene sequence: CDR1 LGHDT, CDR2 YNNKEL (reference sequence). The CDR3 has 18 amino acids. The V end was cut by 4 bases, the J end by 2 bases, with 24 bases between. Written as DNA, the CDR3 is TGTGCCAGCAGCCGGTCCGACAGGACGAGCCATAGGACCTACGAGCAGTACTTC. It specifies CASSRSDRTSHRTYEQYF.

The V gene is TRBV6-2 or TRBV6-3, the J gene TRBJ2-3; possible D gene TRBD2, 7 bases. V was pared by 4 bases and J by 4 bases, with 9 bases between. The CDR3 runs to 13 residues. Germline-derived CDR1 and CDR2 are MNHEY and SVGEGT. CDR3 sequence reads: CASSWGGSDTQYF. In DNA, the CDR3 is TGTGCCAGCAGTTGGGGGGGCTCAGATACGCAGTATTTT.

The chain carries TRBV28 and TRBJ2-7; 7 bases agree with TRBD1. The ends lost 5 bases at V and 2 bases at J; junction bases unmatched: 9. Germline loops: CDR1 MDHEN, CDR2 SYDVKM. This CDR3 has 15 residues. CDR3 coding DNA: TGTGCCAGCAGTCTAACCGGGACAGATACCTACGAGCAGTACTTC. Translation: CASSLTGTDTYEQYF.

The J gene is TRBJ1-1, the V gene TRBV13; D is unclear. This CDR3 spans 11 amino acids. CDR1 is PRHDT, CDR2 FYEKMQ, per germline (reference sequence). V was pared by 6 bases and J by 5 bases, with 7 bases between. CDR3 amino acids: CASSLRTEAFF. CDR3 in DNA: TGTGCCAGCAGTCTTAGAACTGAAGCTTTCTTT.

The V gene is TRBV30, the J gene TRBJ2-5; possibly TRBD1 for D (6 bases). There are 11 residues in the CDR3. CDR1 is GTSNPN, CDR2 SVGIG, per germline (reference sequence). Trimming pared 3 bases from V and 4 bases from J, leaving 6 bases between. The CDR3 sequence: CAWRGAETQYF. As DNA, the CDR3 is TGTGCCTGGAGGGGGGCAGAGACCCAGTACTTC.

The rearrangement links TRBV2 to TRBJ1-5; D may be TRBD1 (6 bases). The germline V and J ends were trimmed by 6 bases and 4 bases, with 10 bases remaining between them. CDR1 SNHLY and CDR2 FYNNEI come from the germline V gene. This CDR3 region has 13 residues. The CDR3 here is CASRADSNQPQHF. The CDR3 nucleotides read TGTGCCAGCAGGGCGGACAGTAATCAGCCCCAGCATTTT.

The chain is built from TRBV7-2 and TRBJ2-3, with a weak D call TRBD2 (6 bases). Trimming left V 5 bases short and J 2 bases short, with 14 bases between. Germline loops: CDR1 SGHTA, CDR2 FQGNSA. The CDR3 runs to 15 residues. The CDR3 coding sequence is TGTGCCAGCAGCCCAAGCCGGGGGACCACAGATACGCAGTATTTT. Amino acid sequence: CASSPSRGTTDTQYF.